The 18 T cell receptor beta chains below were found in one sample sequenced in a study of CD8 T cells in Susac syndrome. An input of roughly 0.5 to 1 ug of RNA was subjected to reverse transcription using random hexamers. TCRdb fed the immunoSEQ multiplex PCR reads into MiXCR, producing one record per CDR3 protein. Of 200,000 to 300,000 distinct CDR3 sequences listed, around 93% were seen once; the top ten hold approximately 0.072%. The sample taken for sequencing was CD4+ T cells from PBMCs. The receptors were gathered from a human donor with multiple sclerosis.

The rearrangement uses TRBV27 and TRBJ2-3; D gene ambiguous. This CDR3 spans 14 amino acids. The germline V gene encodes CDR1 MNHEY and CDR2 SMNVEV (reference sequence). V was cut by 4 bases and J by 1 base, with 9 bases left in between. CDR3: CASSWAVGTDTQYF. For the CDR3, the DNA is TGTGCCAGCAGTTGGGCGGTTGGCACAGATACGCAGTATTTT.

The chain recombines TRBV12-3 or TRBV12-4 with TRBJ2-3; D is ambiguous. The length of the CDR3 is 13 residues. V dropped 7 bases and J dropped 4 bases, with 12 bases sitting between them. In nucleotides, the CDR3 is TGTGCCAGCAAACGCAACCTCCCAGATACGCAGTATTTT. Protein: CASKRNLPDTQYF.

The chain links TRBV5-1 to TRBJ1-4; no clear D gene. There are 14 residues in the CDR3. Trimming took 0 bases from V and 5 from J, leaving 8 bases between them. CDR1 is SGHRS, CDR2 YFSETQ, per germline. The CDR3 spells CASSLGRRNEKLFF. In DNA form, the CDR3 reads TGCGCCAGCAGCTTGGGGAGGAGGAATGAAAAACTGTTTTTT. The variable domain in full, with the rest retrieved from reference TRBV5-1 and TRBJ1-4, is KAGVTQTPRYLIKTRGQQVTLSCSPISGHRSVSWYQQTPGQGLQFLFEYFSETQRNKGNFPGRFSGRQFSNSRSEMNVSTLELGDSALYLCASSLGRRNEKLFFGSGTQLSVL.

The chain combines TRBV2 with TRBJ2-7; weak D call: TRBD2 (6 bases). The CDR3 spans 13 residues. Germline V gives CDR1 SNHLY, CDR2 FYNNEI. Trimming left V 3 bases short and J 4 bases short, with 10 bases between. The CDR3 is CASSELRGYEQYV. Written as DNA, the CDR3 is TGTGCCAGCAGTGAGTTGCGGGGTTACGAGCAGTACGTC.

CDR3 region: CAISGASGGDSKETQYF. In nucleotides, the CDR3 is TGTGCCATCAGCGGGGCATCGGGGGGAGACTCGAAGGAGACCCAGTACTTC. J is TRBJ2-5 and V is TRBV10-3; the match to TRBD2 covers 7 bases. CDR3 size: 17 residues. Trimming removed 6 bases from V and 5 bases from J; junction bases left unmatched: 18. In germline, CDR1 is ENHRY, CDR2 SYGVKD.

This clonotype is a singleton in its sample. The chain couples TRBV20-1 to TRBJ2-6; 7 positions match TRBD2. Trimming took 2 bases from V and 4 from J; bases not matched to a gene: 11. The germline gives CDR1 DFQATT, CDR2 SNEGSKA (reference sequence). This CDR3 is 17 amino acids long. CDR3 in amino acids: CSARPGTTPTGANVLTF. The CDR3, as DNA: TGCAGTGCTAGACCCGGGACTACCCCCACCGGGGCCAACGTCCTGACTTTC.

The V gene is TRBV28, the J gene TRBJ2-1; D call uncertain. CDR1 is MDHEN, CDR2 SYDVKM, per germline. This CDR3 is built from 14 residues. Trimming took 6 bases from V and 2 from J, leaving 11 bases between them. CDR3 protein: CASSPPGPYNEQFF. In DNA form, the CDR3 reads TGTGCCAGCAGCCCTCCAGGTCCCTACAATGAGCAGTTCTTC.

CDR3 in amino acids: CASSLWGSDNEQFF. CDR3 bases: TGTGCCAGCAGCTTATGGGGGTCTGACAATGAGCAGTTCTTC. V and J are TRBV7-3 and TRBJ2-1; D may be TRBD1 or TRBD2 (5 bases each). Germline V lookup: CDR1 SGHTA, CDR2 FQGTGA. The CDR3 has 14 residues. V was cut by 2 bases and J by 5 bases, with 10 bases left in between.

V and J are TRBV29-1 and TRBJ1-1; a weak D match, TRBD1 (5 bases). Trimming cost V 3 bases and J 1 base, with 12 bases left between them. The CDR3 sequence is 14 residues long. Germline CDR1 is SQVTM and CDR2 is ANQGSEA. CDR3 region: CSVELAGRNTEAFF. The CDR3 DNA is TGCAGCGTTGAGTTAGCAGGGAGGAACACTGAAGCTTTCTTT.

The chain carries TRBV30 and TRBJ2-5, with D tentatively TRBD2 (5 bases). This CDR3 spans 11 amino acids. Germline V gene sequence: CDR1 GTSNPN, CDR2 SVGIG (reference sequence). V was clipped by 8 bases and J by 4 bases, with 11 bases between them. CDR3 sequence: CASTRGETQYF. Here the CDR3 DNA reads TGTGCCAGTACACGGGGAGAGACCCAGTACTTC. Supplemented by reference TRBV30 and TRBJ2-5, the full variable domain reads SQTIHQWPATLVQPVGSPLSLECTVEGTSNPNLYWYRQAAGRGLQLLFYSVGIGQISSEVPQNLSASRPQDRQFILSSKKLLLSDSGFYLCASTRGETQYFGPGTRLLVL.

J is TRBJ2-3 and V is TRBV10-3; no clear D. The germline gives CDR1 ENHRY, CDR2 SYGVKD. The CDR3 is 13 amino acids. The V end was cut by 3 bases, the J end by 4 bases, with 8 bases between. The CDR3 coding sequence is TGTGCCATCAGTGACCTCGGGCCAGATACGCAGTATTTT. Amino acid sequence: CAISDLGPDTQYF.

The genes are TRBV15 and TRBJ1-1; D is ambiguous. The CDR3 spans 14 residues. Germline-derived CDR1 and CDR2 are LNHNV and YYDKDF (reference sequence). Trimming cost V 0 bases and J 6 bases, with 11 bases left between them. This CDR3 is CATSRDYRGSEAFF. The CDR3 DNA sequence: TGTGCCACCAGCAGAGATTATCGCGGGTCTGAAGCTTTCTTT.

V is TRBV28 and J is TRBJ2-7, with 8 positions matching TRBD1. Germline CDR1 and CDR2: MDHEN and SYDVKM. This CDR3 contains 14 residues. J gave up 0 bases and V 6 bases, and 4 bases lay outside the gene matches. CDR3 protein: CASRSGGISYEQYF. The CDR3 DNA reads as TGTGCCAGCAGATCAGGGGGCATCTCCTACGAGCAGTACTTC.

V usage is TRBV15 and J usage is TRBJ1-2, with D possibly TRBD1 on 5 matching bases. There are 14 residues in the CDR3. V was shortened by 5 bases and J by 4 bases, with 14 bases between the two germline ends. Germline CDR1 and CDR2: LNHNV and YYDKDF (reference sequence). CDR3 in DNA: TGTGCCACCAGCCCTAACAGGCCCCCCTATGGCTACACCTTC. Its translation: CATSPNRPPYGYTF.

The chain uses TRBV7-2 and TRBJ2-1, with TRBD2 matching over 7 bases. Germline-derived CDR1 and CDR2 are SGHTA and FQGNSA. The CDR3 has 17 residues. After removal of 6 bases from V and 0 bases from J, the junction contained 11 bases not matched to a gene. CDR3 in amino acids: CASSFGSGMGSYNEQFF. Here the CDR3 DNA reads TGTGCCAGCAGTTTCGGGAGCGGGATGGGCTCCTACAATGAGCAGTTCTTC.

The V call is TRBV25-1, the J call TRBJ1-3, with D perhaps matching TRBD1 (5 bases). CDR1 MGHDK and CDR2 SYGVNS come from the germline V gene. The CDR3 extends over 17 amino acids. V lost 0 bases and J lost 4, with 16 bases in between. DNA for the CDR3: TGTGCCAGCAGTGAATACCGCTTGGGGGGGTCCGGAAACACCATATATTTT. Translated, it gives CASSEYRLGGSGNTIYF.

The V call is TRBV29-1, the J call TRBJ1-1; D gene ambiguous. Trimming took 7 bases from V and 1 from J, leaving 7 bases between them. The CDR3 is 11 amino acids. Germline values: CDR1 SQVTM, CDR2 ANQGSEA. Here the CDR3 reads CSAAKNTEAFF. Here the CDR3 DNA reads TGCAGCGCAGCCAAGAACACTGAAGCTTTCTTT.

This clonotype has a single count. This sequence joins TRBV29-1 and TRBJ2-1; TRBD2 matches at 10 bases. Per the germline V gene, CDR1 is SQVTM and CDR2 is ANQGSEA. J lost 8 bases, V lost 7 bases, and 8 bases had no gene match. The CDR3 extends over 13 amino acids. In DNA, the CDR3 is TGCAGCGGCGTGAGCGGGGGGGCGGATGAGCAGTTCTTC. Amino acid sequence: CSGVSGGADEQFF.